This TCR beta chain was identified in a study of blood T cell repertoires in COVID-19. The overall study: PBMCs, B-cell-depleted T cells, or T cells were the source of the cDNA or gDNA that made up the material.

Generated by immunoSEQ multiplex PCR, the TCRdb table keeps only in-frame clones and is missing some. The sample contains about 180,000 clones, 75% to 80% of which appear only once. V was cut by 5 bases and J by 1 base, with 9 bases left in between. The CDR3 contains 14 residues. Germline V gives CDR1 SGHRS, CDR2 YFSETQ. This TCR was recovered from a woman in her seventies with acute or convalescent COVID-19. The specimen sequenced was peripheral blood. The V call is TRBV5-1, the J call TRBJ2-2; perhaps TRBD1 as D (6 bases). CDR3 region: CASREQGNTGELFF. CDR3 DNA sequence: TGCGCCAGCAGGGAACAGGGGAACACCGGGGAGCTGTTTTTT.